Below, 15 T cell receptor beta chains from the same sample are listed, as sequenced in a study of graft-versus-host responses after intestinal transplantation. Profiling relied on immunoSEQ multiplex PCR, and the TCRdb table lists in-frame clones only, not all of them. The sample holds about 93,000 clones, over 80% seen once. These receptors have no identified antigens. The sample here was unstimulated CD8+ T cells sorted from spleen or lymph node cells, taken before intestinal transplant. The receptors come from a human donor who received an intestinal transplant.

The V and J genes are TRBV5-1 and TRBJ1-2; D might be TRBD1 (5 bases). The V and J ends lost 5 bases and 4 bases respectively, with 15 bases between them. This CDR3 spans 14 amino acids. Germline CDR1 is SGHRS and CDR2 is YFSETQ. As DNA, the CDR3 is TGCGCCAGCAGTTCTGGAGGCGGGACCTATGGCTACACCTTC. Protein sequence: CASSSGGGTYGYTF. Using reference TRBV5-1 and TRBJ1-2 for the parts outside the CDR3, the full variable domain is KAGVTQTPRYLIKTRGQQVTLSCSPISGHRSVSWYQQTPGQGLQFLFEYFSETQRNKGNFPGRFSGRQFSNSRSEMNVSTLELGDSALYLCASSSGGGTYGYTFGSGTRLTVV.

V gene TRBV19 combines with J gene TRBJ2-3, with D tentatively TRBD2 (5 bases). The CDR3 has 17 amino acids. CDR1 is LNHDA and CDR2 is SQIVND in the germline V gene (reference sequence). V was shortened by 6 bases and J by 0 bases, with 19 bases between the two germline ends. The CDR3 DNA is TGTGCCAGTAGCCTAAGCGAGGACTCCGGAAGCACAGATACGCAGTATTTT. As protein: CASSLSEDSGSTDTQYF.

As regards this clone: Other DNA sequences from this sample encode an identical CDR3 as well. This rearrangement joins TRBV6-1 to TRBJ1-4; TRBD1 aligns across 7 bases. The CDR3 sequence is 15 residues long. Germline trimming cut 1 base from V and 5 bases from J; bases unmatched to any gene: 4. The germline gives CDR1 MNHNS, CDR2 SASEGT. CDR3 in amino acids: CASSEGQGENEKLFF. CDR3 coding DNA: TGTGCCAGCAGTGAAGGACAGGGCGAGAATGAAAAACTGTTTTTT.

The CDR3 DNA sequence: TGTGCCAGTAGTTTAACCTACAATGAGCAGTTCTTC. The encoded protein is CASSLTYNEQFF. The chain carries TRBV19 and TRBJ2-1, with D uncertain. Trimming removed 5 bases at V and 2 bases at J, with 4 bases between. CDR3 length: 12 amino acids. The germline CDR1 and CDR2 sequences are LNHDA and SQIVND (reference sequence). Combining the CDR3 with reference TRBV19 and TRBJ2-1 gives the whole variable domain DGGITQSPKYLFRKEGQNVTLSCEQNLNHDAMYWYRQDPGQGLRLIYYSQIVNDFQKGDIAEGYSVSREKKESFPLTVTSAQKNPTAFYLCASSLTYNEQFFGPGTRLTVL.

This clone was found once. V gene TRBV6-5 combines with J gene TRBJ2-7; no clear D gene. Germline lookup yields CDR1 MNHEY and CDR2 SVGAGI. Trimming shortened V by 2 bases and J by 0 bases, and 5 bases separated the two germline ends. This CDR3 region has 13 residues. CDR3 sequence reads: CASSYTSSYEQYF. The CDR3 coding sequence is TGTGCCAGCAGTTACACAAGCTCCTACGAGCAGTACTTC.

This chain joins TRBV5-5 and TRBJ1-2; no firm D call. In germline, CDR1 is SGHKS, CDR2 YYEKEE (reference sequence). CDR3 size: 16 residues. V dropped 2 bases and J dropped 1 base, with 15 bases sitting between them. The CDR3 DNA reads TGTGCCAGCAGCTTCGACGACTACACGCTTAACTATGGCTACACCTTC. Its protein is CASSFDDYTLNYGYTF.

This chain connects TRBV27 to TRBJ1-1; 7 bases fit TRBD1. The germline gives CDR1 MNHEY, CDR2 SMNVEV (reference sequence). V dropped 5 bases and J dropped 0; count of bases not matched to a gene: 12. The CDR3 sequence is 17 residues long. CDR3 in DNA: TGTGCCAGCAGTGTACTAGGGGGCGCGGAGATGAACACTGAAGCTTTCTTT. It specifies CASSVLGGAEMNTEAFF.

V is TRBV6-1 and J is TRBJ2-5, with a possible D match to TRBD1 (6 bases). V shed 10 bases and J shed 2 bases, with 11 bases lying between them. Germline-derived CDR1 and CDR2 are MNHNS and SASEGT. The CDR3 sequence is 12 residues long. For the CDR3, the DNA is TGTGCCACCGGGACATTTCAAGAGACCCAGTACTTC. It yields the protein CATGTFQETQYF.

V is TRBV7-9 and J is TRBJ2-7; the D gene is possibly TRBD2 (6 bases). This CDR3 is 17 amino acids long. Looked up from germline, CDR1 is SEHNR and CDR2 is FQNEAQ (reference sequence). Deletions cut 1 base from V and 3 bases from J, with 19 bases between. The CDR3 protein is CASSLDIRKNSGYEQYF. Here the CDR3 DNA reads TGTGCCAGCAGCTTAGACATCCGGAAGAATAGCGGCTACGAGCAGTACTTC.

The chain combines TRBV27 with TRBJ1-2; TRBD1 agrees at 9 bases. The CDR3 extends over 18 amino acids. Unmatched junction bases numbered 12, after V lost 0 bases and J lost 4 bases. From germline, CDR1 is MNHEY and CDR2 SMNVEV (reference sequence). CDR3 in DNA: TGTGCCAGCAGTTTATCGGGACAGGGACTTCCGGGTCTCTATGGCTACACCTTC. Its translation: CASSLSGQGLPGLYGYTF.

V gene TRBV4-1 combines with J gene TRBJ2-1; D is ambiguous. The CDR3 sequence is 16 residues long. The V gene lost 6 bases and the J gene lost 8 bases, with 23 bases spanning the gap. CDR1 and CDR2 from the germline V gene are MGHRA and YSYEKL. CDR3 loop: CASSLAFEEGYHEQFF. The CDR3 region has the DNA TGCGCCAGCAGTCTCGCATTTGAGGAAGGTTATCATGAGCAGTTCTTC.

The V and J genes are TRBV5-8 and TRBJ1-1; the D gene is possibly TRBD1 (6 bases). Deletions cut 4 bases from V and 0 bases from J, with 16 bases between. CDR1 SGHTS and CDR2 YDEGEE come from the germline V gene. The CDR3 is 16 residues long. The CDR3 reads CASSVDSPPVNTEAFF. DNA of the CDR3: TGTGCCAGCAGCGTGGACAGCCCTCCAGTGAACACTGAAGCTTTCTTT.

The chain is built from TRBV5-1 and TRBJ1-1; weak D call: TRBD1 (5 bases). This CDR3 has 16 residues. The V gene lost 0 bases and the J gene lost 2 bases, with 14 bases spanning the gap. The germline gives CDR1 SGHRS, CDR2 YFSETQ. CDR3 bases: TGCGCCAGCAGCTTGGATCCAGGGCCATCCAACACTGAAGCTTTCTTT. It codes for CASSLDPGPSNTEAFF.

The V call is TRBV29-1, the J call TRBJ2-7, with D maybe TRBD1 (6 bases). CDR1 and CDR2 from the germline V gene are SQVTM and ANQGSEA. The CDR3 is made up of 12 amino acids. The V gene lost 7 bases and the J gene lost 5 bases, with 15 bases spanning the gap. CDR3 nucleotides: TGCAGCGCCCAACAGGGTGGGAACGAGCAGTACTTC. This encodes CSAQQGGNEQYF.

V is TRBV19 and J is TRBJ1-5; perhaps TRBD1 as D (5 bases). V was cut by 2 bases and J by 0 bases, with 8 bases left in between. Germline V CDR1 and CDR2: LNHDA, SQIVND (reference sequence). CDR3 length equals 15 residues. The DNA for the CDR3 is TGTGCCAGTAGTATATGGGGCAATAGCAATCAGCCCCAGCATTTT. This codes for CASSIWGNSNQPQHF.